The 3 T cell receptor beta chains given below trace back to one sample, sequenced in a study of beta chain features in type 1 diabetes. Investigators reverse transcribed all isolated RNA, so they sequenced expressed TCRB transcripts. Assay: immunoSEQ multiplex PCR; the TCRdb copy retains only in-frame clones and omits some. The sample carries about 320,000 clones, around 13% recorded once. The sample was central memory CD4+ T cells from blood. These receptors all stem from a man aged 25 to 45 in good health.

The genes are TRBV10-3 and TRBJ2-1; 12 positions agree with TRBD2. The J segment lost 7 bases and the V segment lost 10 bases, leaving 14 bases of the junction unmatched. The CDR3 has 16 residues. CDR1 is ENHRY, CDR2 SYGVKD, per germline. The DNA of the CDR3 is TGTGCCAGCAGACCCCTCCCTAGCGGGGGGGTAAATGAGCAGTTCTTC. Protein: CASRPLPSGGVNEQFF.

The V and J genes are TRBV4-3 and TRBJ2-3; 9 bases map to TRBD2. Germline V gene data show CDR1 as LGHNA and CDR2 as YSLEER. The CDR3 runs to 16 residues. Trimming at V came to 3 bases and at J to 2 bases, leaving 6 bases not matched to a gene. CDR3 DNA: TGCGCCAGCAGCCAGGGGCAGCGGGGGGTCACAGATACGCAGTATTTT. Translation gives CASSQGQRGVTDTQYF.

In the case of this clone: Other DNA sequences in this specimen translate into the identical CDR3. The chain is built from TRBV7-2 and TRBJ2-1; 13 bases are shared with TRBD2. This CDR3 region has 15 residues. Per the germline V gene, CDR1 is SGHTA and CDR2 is FQGNSA. V trimming: 3 bases; J trimming: 4 bases; junction bases outside the gene matches: 0. Written as DNA, the CDR3 is TGTGCCAGCAGCTTGACTAGCGGGGGGTACAATGAGCAGTTCTTC. Translated: CASSLTSGGYNEQFF.